These 31 T cell receptor beta chains were all obtained from the same sample, sequenced in a study of blood T cells in healthy people across ages. Alongside a J-beta primer mix, a sample-barcoded 5' primer served in a second PCR lasting about 7 to 12 cycles. TCRdb processed the 5' RACE reads anew with MiXCR; each CDR3 protein has one entry. The sample holds 1.5 million to 2 million distinct CDR3 sequences; 28% are singletons and the top ten take roughly 8.2%. Sequencing was carried out using blood. The receptors originated from a young woman in good health.

This clonotype was detected ten times or more. The chain is built from TRBV29-1 and TRBJ2-7; 9 nucleotides agree with TRBD1. Trimming cost V 7 bases and J 5 bases; bases outside gene matches: 9. The CDR3 consists of 13 residues. Germline CDR1 is SQVTM and CDR2 is ANQGSEA. DNA of the CDR3: TGCAGCGCCGGACAGGGGATCGGAGACGAGCAGTACTTC. Protein product: CSAGQGIGDEQYF.

Concerning this clonotype: A read error may be the cause here, since a much bigger clone is one base away. CDR3 region: CASSFRASGNGRGTYEQYF. CDR3 DNA: TGTGCCAGCAGTTTCAGGGCTAGCGGGAACGGGCGGGGTACCTACGAGCAGTACTTC. The chain recombines TRBV7-2 with TRBJ2-7; 9 bases agree with TRBD2. Germline lookup yields CDR1 SGHTA and CDR2 FQGNSA. The J segment lost 2 bases and the V segment lost 6 bases, leaving 20 bases of the junction unmatched. The CDR3 is 19 amino acids.

This clonotype was counted between two and nine times. The genes are TRBV4-3 and TRBJ1-5; D not resolved. This CDR3 is built from 15 residues. Trimming took off 0 bases at V and 2 bases at J, with 8 bases between the two ends. Germline V CDR1 and CDR2: LGHNA, YSLEER. The chain's CDR3 is CASSQDTHRNQPQHF. The CDR3 bases are TGCGCCAGCAGCCAAGATACCCACCGCAATCAGCCCCAGCATTTT.

CDR3 sequence: CASSPLGHSNQPQHF. The CDR3 DNA is TGCGCCAGCAGTCCGTTAGGGCATAGCAATCAGCCCCAGCATTTT. The V gene is TRBV5-1, the J gene TRBJ1-5, with D unresolved. In germline, CDR1 is SGHRS, CDR2 YFSETQ. The V gene lost 5 bases and the J gene lost 0 bases, with 12 bases spanning the gap. The CDR3 is 15 residues long. The whole variable domain, filled in from reference TRBV5-1 and TRBJ1-5, reads KAGVTQTPRYLIKTRGQQVTLSCSPISGHRSVSWYQQTPGQGLQFLFEYFSETQRNKGNFPGRFSGRQFSNSRSEMNVSTLELGDSALYLCASSPLGHSNQPQHFGDGTRLSIL.

This chain joins TRBV20-1 and TRBJ2-2; 9 nucleotides align to TRBD1. This CDR3 comprises 15 residues. Germline CDR1 is DFQATT and CDR2 is SNEGSKA (reference sequence). The J segment lost 5 bases and the V segment lost 5 bases, leaving 9 bases of the junction unmatched. CDR3 in DNA: TGCAGTGCTCAACTAGACAGGGGGTGGACCGGGGAGCTGTTTTTT. Protein sequence: CSAQLDRGWTGELFF.

In the case of this clonotype: Given a much more abundant clone one base away, this may be a read error. This chain links TRBV28 with TRBJ2-4; no clear D. CDR3 length: 13 residues. The V gene's germline CDR1 is MDHEN and CDR2 SYDVKM. The DNA for the CDR3 is TGTGCCAGCAGATTGGTGACCAAAAACATTCGGTACTTC. This encodes CASRLVTKNIRYF.

This clonotype showed up many times. The gene calls are TRBV10-3 and TRBJ2-7; D not resolved. Germline assignment: CDR1 ENHRY and CDR2 SYGVKD. With 2 bases removed from V and 7 bases from J, the gap between germline ends came to 9 bases. The CDR3 has 12 amino acids. The CDR3 region is CAISEAEWEQYF. The CDR3 region has the DNA TGTGCCATCAGTGAGGCTGAATGGGAGCAGTACTTC.

The V and J genes are TRBV27 and TRBJ1-2; tentative D call: TRBD1 (6 bases). CDR1 and CDR2 (germline): MNHEY, SMNVEV (reference sequence). The CDR3 contains 13 residues. V lost 5 bases to trimming and J lost 3 bases, with 10 bases between them. The CDR3 protein is CASSRQVDYGYTF. The CDR3 DNA follows: TGTGCCAGCAGTCGACAGGTGGACTATGGCTACACCTTC.

The chain joins TRBV24-1 to TRBJ2-1; TRBD2 matches at 11 bases. CDR1 is KGHDR and CDR2 is SFDVKD in the germline V gene. The CDR3 is 16 residues long. The junction had 9 bases not matched to a gene; V was cut back by 6 bases and J by 6 bases. DNA for the CDR3: TGTGCCACCAGTAATACAAGAGGGACTAGCGGCAATGAGCAGTTCTTC. Amino acids: CATSNTRGTSGNEQFF.

This clonotype was counted many times. The V gene is TRBV9, the J gene TRBJ2-7, with D unresolved. Germline lookup yields CDR1 SGDLS and CDR2 YYNGEE. With 0 bases removed from V and 2 bases from J, the gap between germline ends came to 9 bases. The CDR3 length is 14 residues. For the CDR3, the DNA is TGTGCCAGCAGCGTAGATACAGCAACCTACGAGCAGTACTTC. This translates into CASSVDTATYEQYF.

This clonotype was observed at least ten times. The chain has TRBV29-1 and TRBJ2-7; 7 bases fit TRBD1. With 8 bases clipped from V and 7 bases from J, the junction kept 11 bases outside the gene matches. Germline V CDR1 and CDR2: SQVTM, ANQGSEA. The CDR3 covers 12 residues. Here the CDR3 DNA reads TGCAGCATTCGGACAGGCAGCATGGAGCAGTACTTC. Protein product: CSIRTGSMEQYF.

In this sample, this clonotype turned up many times. The CDR3 loop reads CASGPGTGGYEQYF. CDR3 in DNA: TGTGCCAGCGGACCCGGGACAGGGGGCTACGAGCAGTACTTC. This sequence joins TRBV7-2 and TRBJ2-7; 11 bases fit TRBD1. Germline CDR1 SGHTA, CDR2 FQGNSA. The CDR3 extends over 14 amino acids. V was clipped by 8 bases and J by 3 bases; unmatched bases: 6.

This clonotype was counted ten times or more. The rearrangement joins TRBV20-1 to TRBJ1-2; D is unclear. The V end was cut by 6 bases, the J end by 2 bases, with 13 bases between. CDR3 size: 13 residues. Germline V CDR1 and CDR2: DFQATT, SNEGSKA (reference sequence). CDR3 sequence: CSATPSDNYGYTF. The CDR3 nucleotides are TGCAGTGCCACTCCGTCAGACAACTATGGCTACACCTTC.

V and J are TRBV29-1 and TRBJ1-1, with TRBD1 identical over 9 bases. The CDR3 consists of 14 residues. The trim removed 3 bases at V and 1 base at J, leaving 3 bases unmatched. CDR1 SQVTM and CDR2 ANQGSEA come from the germline V gene. The CDR3 DNA reads TGCAGCGTTGATCGGGGACAGGGGAACACTGAAGCTTTCTTT. This encodes CSVDRGQGNTEAFF.

J is TRBJ2-2 and V is TRBV7-9, with no clear D. CDR3 length: 13 amino acids. Trimming left V 5 bases short and J 6 bases short, with 10 bases between. Germline CDR1 is SEHNR and CDR2 is FQNEAQ (reference sequence). The DNA for the CDR3 is TGTGCCAGCAGCCTACCTGTCTCCGGGGAGCTGTTTTTT. Translating gives CASSLPVSGELFF.

In this sample, this clonotype turned up a few times. The J gene is TRBJ2-4, the V gene TRBV9; weak D call: TRBD1 (6 bases). The closer fit of TRBJ2-7 to the DNA end suggests the J call may be wrong. CDR3 size: 16 residues. Germline V gives CDR1 SGDLS, CDR2 YYNGEE. CDR3: CASSPSSTGSRGEQYF. The CDR3 DNA sequence: TGTGCCAGCAGCCCTAGCAGTACAGGGTCTAGGGGCGAGCAGTACTTC.

The V and J genes are TRBV9 and TRBJ1-6; D is undetermined. Per germline, CDR1 SGDLS and CDR2 YYNGEE. Trimming cost V 2 bases and J 10 bases, with 7 bases left between them. CDR3 length: 12 amino acids. CDR3 sequence reads: CASSVGWSPLHF. CDR3 nucleotide sequence: TGTGCCAGCAGCGTTGGGTGGTCACCCCTCCACTTT.

This clonotype showed up just a few times. The chain uses TRBV20-1 and TRBJ1-1, with 9 bases aligning to TRBD1. CDR1 DFQATT and CDR2 SNEGSKA come from the germline V gene (reference sequence). After removal of 7 bases from V and 4 bases from J, the junction contained 7 bases not matched to a gene. CDR3 length: 13 residues. The CDR3 bases are TGCAGTGGCCGGGACAGGGTGGCCACTGAAGCTTTCTTT. Amino acids: CSGRDRVATEAFF.

Many counts were recorded for this clonotype. An end of the junction differs from the germline gene, which may be a read error. This chain links TRBV5-1 with TRBJ2-3; 10 bases map to TRBD2. The CDR3 is 15 amino acids. Germline-derived CDR1 and CDR2 are SGHRS and YFSETQ. CDR3: CASSPGLAGTDTQYF. The CDR3 DNA reads TGTGCCAGCAGCCCCGGACTAGCGGGCACAGATACGCAGTATTTT.

This clonotype appeared many times. The V gene is TRBV5-4, the J gene TRBJ2-1; D unresolved. The ends were cut back, 4 bases at V and 7 bases at J, with 18 bases in the middle. The CDR3 covers 15 residues. The germline V gene has CDR1 SGHNT and CDR2 YYREEE (reference sequence). The CDR3: CASSPRSPLPNEQFF. CDR3 in DNA: TGTGCCAGCAGCCCAAGGTCTCCACTACCTAATGAGCAGTTCTTC.

This clonotype was seen a handful of times. The gene calls are TRBV20-1 and TRBJ1-5; the D is unclear. CDR3 length: 14 residues. The V end lost 5 bases, the J end lost 6 bases, and 17 bases lay between the germline ends. Per germline, CDR1 DFQATT and CDR2 SNEGSKA (reference sequence). CDR3: CSAPPEEGSQPQHF. The CDR3 DNA is TGCAGTGCTCCCCCAGAGGAGGGAAGTCAGCCCCAGCATTTT.

In this sample, this clonotype turned up a few times. The chain combines TRBV5-6 with TRBJ2-7; a possible D gene is TRBD1 (7 bases). The CDR3 contains 15 residues. Germline V gene data show CDR1 as SGHDT and CDR2 as YYEEEE. V shed 1 base and J shed 4 bases, with 15 bases lying between them. The CDR3 here is CASSLYGGGVYEQYF. CDR3 sequence (DNA): TGTGCCAGCAGCTTGTACGGAGGGGGCGTTTACGAGCAGTACTTC.

This clonotype has just a few counts. V usage is TRBV10-2 and J usage is TRBJ2-7; 11 bases align to TRBD2. Germline-derived CDR1 and CDR2 are WSHSY and SAAADI. CDR3 length: 19 residues. The V gene end was trimmed by 4 bases and the J gene end by 0 bases; junction bases not matched to a gene: 14. CDR3 protein: CASSGTGLAEVRDSYEQYF. CDR3 in DNA: TGCGCCAGCAGTGGGACGGGACTAGCGGAAGTAAGGGACTCCTACGAGCAGTACTTC.

This clonotype was counted ten times or more. This rearrangement joins TRBV4-3 to TRBJ1-5, with D possibly TRBD1 on 6 matching bases. CDR1 LGHNA and CDR2 YSLEER come from the germline V gene. CDR3 length equals 15 residues. Trimming pared 1 base from V and 5 bases from J, leaving 12 bases between. The CDR3 region is CASSQAWGADQPQHF. The CDR3 nucleotides read TGCGCCAGCAGCCAAGCGTGGGGGGCGGATCAGCCCCAGCATTTT.

This chain joins TRBV24-1 and TRBJ1-2; perhaps TRBD1 as D (5 bases). Germline V gives CDR1 KGHDR, CDR2 SFDVKD. V lost 4 bases to trimming and J lost 0 bases, with 8 bases between them. CDR3 length: 14 residues. DNA for the CDR3: TGTGCCACCAGTGACGGGGCTACTAACTATGGCTACACCTTC. Residues: CATSDGATNYGYTF.

The chain links TRBV4-1 to TRBJ1-2; the D is unclear. V dropped 4 bases and J dropped 4 bases, with 19 bases sitting between them. Germline CDR1 reads MGHRA; CDR2 reads YSYEKL. The CDR3 covers 16 residues. In nucleotides, the CDR3 is TGCGCCAGCAGCCCAAGAGGTGCGTCGAAGACCTATGGCTACACCTTC. The encoded protein is CASSPRGASKTYGYTF.

This clonotype was counted between two and nine times. The chain carries TRBV20-1 and TRBJ2-5; D might be TRBD2 (6 bases). CDR3 size: 14 residues. In germline, CDR1 is DFQATT, CDR2 SNEGSKA (reference sequence). The V end was cut by 1 base, the J end by 9 bases, with 18 bases between. CDR3 nucleotides: TGCAGTGCTAGAGTAGCCGGGACTGGGTTCGCCCAGTACTTC. Its translation is CSARVAGTGFAQYF.

This clonotype was detected a few times. The chain recombines TRBV15 with TRBJ2-1, with D uncertain. This CDR3 contains 12 residues. Germline loops: CDR1 LNHNV, CDR2 YYDKDF (reference sequence). Trimming took off 5 bases at V and 9 bases at J, with 11 bases between the two ends. The CDR3 protein is CATSPRDREQFF. DNA of the CDR3: TGTGCCACCAGCCCCCGCGATCGTGAGCAGTTCTTC.

This clonotype occurred many times. The CDR3 protein is CSGQGAFGETQYF. CDR3 DNA sequence: TGCAGCGGGCAGGGGGCTTTCGGAGAGACCCAGTACTTC. This sequence joins TRBV29-1 and TRBJ2-5; TRBD1 agrees at 8 bases. V gave up 7 bases and J gave up 4 bases; unmatched junction bases: 8. Germline V gives CDR1 SQVTM, CDR2 ANQGSEA. This CDR3 comprises 13 residues. Full variable domain (rest looked up from reference TRBV29-1 and TRBJ2-5): SAVISQKPSRDICQRGTSLTIQCQVDSQVTMMFWYRQQPGQSLTLIATANQGSEATYESGFVIDKFPISRPNLTFSTLTVSNMSPEDSSIYLCSGQGAFGETQYFGPGTRLLVL.

This clonotype was observed a handful of times. This CDR3 reads CASSSDRQGVREQYF. CDR3 sequence (DNA): TGTGCCAGCAGCTCGGACCGACAGGGGGTGCGCGAGCAGTACTTC. The chain carries TRBV7-9 and TRBJ2-7; the match to TRBD1 covers 9 bases. CDR3 length: 15 residues. Germline loops: CDR1 SEHNR, CDR2 FQNEAQ (reference sequence). J was trimmed by 6 bases and V by 4 bases; bases with no gene match: 10.

This clonotype showed up many times. This chain links TRBV4-2 with TRBJ1-1; possible D gene TRBD1, 5 bases. V gave up 4 bases and J gave up 4 bases, with 16 bases separating them. Germline CDR1 and CDR2: LGHNA and YNFKEQ. The CDR3 is 15 residues long. CDR3 amino acids: CASSPAGEGSTEAFF. CDR3 sequence (DNA): TGTGCCAGCAGCCCAGCGGGCGAGGGGTCCACTGAAGCTTTCTTT.